The clone carrying this TCR beta chain was seen only once. The data originate from a study of blood T cell repertoires in COVID-19. Looking at the study overall: PBMCs, B-cell-depleted T cells, or T cells were the source of the cDNA or gDNA that made up the material.

Sequencing used immunoSEQ multiplex PCR; TCRdb keeps in-frame clones, though not all of them. Among some 100,000 clones listed, about 88% were seen once. This CDR3 is 13 amino acids long. The germline V gene has CDR1 SGHKS and CDR2 YYEKEE (reference sequence). V gave up 7 bases and J gave up 3 bases, with 13 bases separating them. The sequencing input was peripheral blood. The TCR sequence derives from an older woman with acute or convalescent COVID-19. The V and J genes are TRBV5-5 and TRBJ1-1; D unclear. CDR3 DNA sequence: TGTGCCAGCGCTGCTGGCAGTCACACTGAAGCTTTCTTT. Translation gives CASAAGSHTEAFF.